This T cell receptor beta chain was sequenced for a study of T cells in Graves' hyperthyroidism and ophthalmopathy. The sample holds many counts of this clonotype. The hyperthyroidism was newly diagnosed and had lasted under 2 months; the patients were aged 18 to 65. Template material for amplifying TCR beta CDR3 regions consisted of RNA transcripts. Carried out on the TCR CDR3, a first-round RT-PCR used the HTBI primer set. Using its own MiXCR run on the multiplex PCR reads, TCRdb lists one record per CDR3 protein. The sample has over 700,000 distinct CDR3 sequences; roughly 40% are singletons. The CDR3 contains 14 residues. Trimming shortened V by 4 bases and J by 5 bases, and 12 bases separated the two germline ends.

The TCR was taken from a man aged 18 to 30 with Graves' hyperthyroidism. Material for sequencing was blood. The chain joins TRBV12-3 or TRBV12-4 to TRBJ1-5, with TRBD1 as a possible D gene (5 bases). The CDR3 is CASSSRDGYQPQHF. The CDR3 region has the DNA TGTGCCAGCAGTTCCCGGGACGGTTATCAGCCCCAGCATTTT.